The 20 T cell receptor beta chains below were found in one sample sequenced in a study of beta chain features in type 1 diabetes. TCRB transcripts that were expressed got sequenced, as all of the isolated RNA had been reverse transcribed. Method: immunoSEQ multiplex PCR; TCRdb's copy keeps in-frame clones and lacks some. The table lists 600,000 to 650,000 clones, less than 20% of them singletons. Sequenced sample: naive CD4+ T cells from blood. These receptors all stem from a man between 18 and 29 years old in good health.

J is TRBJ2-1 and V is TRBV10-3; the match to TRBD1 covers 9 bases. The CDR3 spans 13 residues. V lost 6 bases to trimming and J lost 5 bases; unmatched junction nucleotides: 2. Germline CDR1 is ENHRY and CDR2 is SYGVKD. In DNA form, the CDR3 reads TGTGCCATCAGCCGGGACAGGGACAATGAGCAGTTCTTC. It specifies CAISRDRDNEQFF.

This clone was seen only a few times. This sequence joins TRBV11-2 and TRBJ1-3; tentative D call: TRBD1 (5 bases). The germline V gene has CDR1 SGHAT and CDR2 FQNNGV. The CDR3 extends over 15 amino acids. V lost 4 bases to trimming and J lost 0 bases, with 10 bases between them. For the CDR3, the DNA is TGTGCCAGCAGCTCTAACAGGCTCTCTGGAAACACCATATATTTT. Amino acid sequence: CASSSNRLSGNTIYF.

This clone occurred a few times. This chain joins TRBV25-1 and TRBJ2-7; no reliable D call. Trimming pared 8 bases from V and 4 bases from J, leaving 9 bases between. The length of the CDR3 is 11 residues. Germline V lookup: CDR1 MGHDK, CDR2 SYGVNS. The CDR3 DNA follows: TGTGCCAGCGCGGCCCTTTACGAGCAGTACTTC. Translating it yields CASAALYEQYF.

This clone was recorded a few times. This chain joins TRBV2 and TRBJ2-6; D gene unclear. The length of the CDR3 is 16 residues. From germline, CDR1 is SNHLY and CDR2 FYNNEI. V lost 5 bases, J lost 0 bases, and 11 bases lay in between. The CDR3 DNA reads TGTGCCAGCAGTCGCCCCCTGCCCTCTGGGGCCAACGTCCTGACTTTC. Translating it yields CASSRPLPSGANVLTF.

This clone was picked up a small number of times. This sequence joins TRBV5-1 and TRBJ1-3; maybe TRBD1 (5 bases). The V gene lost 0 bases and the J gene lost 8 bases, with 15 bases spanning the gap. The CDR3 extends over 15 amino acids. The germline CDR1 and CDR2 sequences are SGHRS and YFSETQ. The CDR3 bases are TGCGCCAGCAGCTTGGAAAGGGGACCGGTCTACACCATATATTTT. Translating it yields CASSLERGPVYTIYF.

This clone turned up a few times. The CDR3 region is CASREGLGDGYTF. The CDR3 region has the DNA TGTGCCAGCAGGGAGGGGTTAGGAGATGGCTACACCTTC. The chain is built from TRBV2 and TRBJ1-2; maybe TRBD1 (5 bases). This CDR3 contains 13 residues. In germline, CDR1 is SNHLY, CDR2 FYNNEI. Trimming shortened V by 6 bases and J by 6 bases, and 14 bases separated the two germline ends. Full variable domain (remainder filled in from reference TRBV2 and TRBJ1-2): EPEVTQTPSHQVTQMGQEVILRCVPISNHLYFYWYRQILGQKVEFLVSFYNNEISEKSEIFDDQFSVERPDGSNFTLKIRSTKLEDSAMYFCASREGLGDGYTFGSGTRLTVV.

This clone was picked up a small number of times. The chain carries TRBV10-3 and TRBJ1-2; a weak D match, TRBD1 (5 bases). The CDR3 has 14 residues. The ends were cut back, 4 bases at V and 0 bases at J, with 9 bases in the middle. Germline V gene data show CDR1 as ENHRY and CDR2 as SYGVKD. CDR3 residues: CAISVGTANYGYTF. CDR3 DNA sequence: TGTGCCATCAGTGTAGGGACTGCTAACTATGGCTACACCTTC.

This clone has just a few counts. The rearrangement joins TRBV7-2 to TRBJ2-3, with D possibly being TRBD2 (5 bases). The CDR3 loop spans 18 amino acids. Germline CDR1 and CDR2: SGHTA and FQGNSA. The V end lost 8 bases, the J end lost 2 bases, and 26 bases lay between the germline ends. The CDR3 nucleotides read TGTGCCAGCCTCTTATTCGTAGCCTCGACCGGGAACACAGATACGCAGTATTTT. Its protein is CASLLFVASTGNTDTQYF.

CDR3 sequence reads: CASSAGHGGEQFF. CDR3 DNA: TGTGCCAGCAGCGCCGGACACGGGGGTGAGCAGTTCTTC. The chain employs TRBV9 and TRBJ2-1, with D possibly being TRBD2 (6 bases). The CDR3 runs 13 residues. Germline values: CDR1 SGDLS, CDR2 YYNGEE. The V end lost 3 bases, the J end lost 9 bases, and 13 bases lay between the germline ends. The variable domain in full, with the rest retrieved from reference TRBV9 and TRBJ2-1, is DSGVTQTPKHLITATGQRVTLRCSPRSGDLSVYWYQQSLDQGLQFLIQYYNGEERAKGNILERFSAQQFPDLHSELNLSSLELGDSALYFCASSAGHGGEQFFGPGTRLTVL.

CDR3 sequence reads: CASSQVSRGGGYEQYF. The CDR3 nucleotides are TGCGCCAGCAGCCAAGTCTCCCGGGGAGGAGGCTACGAGCAGTACTTC. This sequence joins TRBV4-1 and TRBJ2-7, with a tentative D call TRBD2 (6 bases). Germline lookup yields CDR1 MGHRA and CDR2 YSYEKL. V was pared by 1 base and J by 3 bases, with 16 bases between. The CDR3 has 16 amino acids.

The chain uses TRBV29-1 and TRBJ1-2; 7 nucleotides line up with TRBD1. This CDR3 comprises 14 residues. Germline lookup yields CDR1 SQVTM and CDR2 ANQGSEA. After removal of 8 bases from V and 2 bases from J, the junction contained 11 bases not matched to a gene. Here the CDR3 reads CSPTPGQRNYGYTF. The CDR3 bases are TGCAGCCCTACTCCGGGACAGAGGAACTATGGCTACACCTTC.

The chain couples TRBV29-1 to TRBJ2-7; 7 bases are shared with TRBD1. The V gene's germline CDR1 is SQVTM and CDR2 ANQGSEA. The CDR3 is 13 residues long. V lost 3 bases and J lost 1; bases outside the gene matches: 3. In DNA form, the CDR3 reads TGCAGCGTTGAGACAGGGTTTTCCTACGAGCAGTACTTC. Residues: CSVETGFSYEQYF.

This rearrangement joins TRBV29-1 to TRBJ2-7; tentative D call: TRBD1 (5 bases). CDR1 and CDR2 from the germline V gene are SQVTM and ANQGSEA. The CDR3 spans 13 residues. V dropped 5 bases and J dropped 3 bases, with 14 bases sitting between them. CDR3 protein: CSVYSPRDYEQYF. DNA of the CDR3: TGCAGCGTTTACAGCCCCAGGGACTACGAGCAGTACTTC.

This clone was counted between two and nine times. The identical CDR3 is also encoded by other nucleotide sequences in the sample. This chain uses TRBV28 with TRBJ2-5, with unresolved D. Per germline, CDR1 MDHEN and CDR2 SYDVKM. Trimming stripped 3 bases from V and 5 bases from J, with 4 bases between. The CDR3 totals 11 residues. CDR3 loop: CASSLRETQYF. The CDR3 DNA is TGTGCCAGCAGTTTGAGGGAGACCCAGTACTTC. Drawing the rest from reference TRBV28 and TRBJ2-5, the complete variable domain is DVKVTQSSRYLVKRTGEKVFLECVQDMDHENMFWYRQDPGLGLRLIYFSYDVKMKEKGDIPEGYSVSREKKERFSLILESASTNQTSMYLCASSLRETQYFGPGTRLLVL.

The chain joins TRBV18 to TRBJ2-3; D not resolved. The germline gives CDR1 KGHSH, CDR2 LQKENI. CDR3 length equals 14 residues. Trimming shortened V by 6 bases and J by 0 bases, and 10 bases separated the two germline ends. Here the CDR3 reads CASSGQQSTDTQYF. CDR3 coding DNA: TGTGCCAGCTCGGGCCAACAAAGCACAGATACGCAGTATTTT.

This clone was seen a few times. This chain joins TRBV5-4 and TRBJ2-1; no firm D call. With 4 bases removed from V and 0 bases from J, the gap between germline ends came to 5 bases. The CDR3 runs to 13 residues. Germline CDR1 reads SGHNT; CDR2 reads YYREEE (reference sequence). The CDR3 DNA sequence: TGTGCCAGCAGCCCGCCCTCCTACAATGAGCAGTTCTTC. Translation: CASSPPSYNEQFF.

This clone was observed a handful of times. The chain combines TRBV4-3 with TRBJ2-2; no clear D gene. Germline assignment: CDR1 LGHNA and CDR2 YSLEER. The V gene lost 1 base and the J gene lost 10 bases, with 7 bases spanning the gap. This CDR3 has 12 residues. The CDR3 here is CASSQVGVELFF. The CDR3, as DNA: TGCGCCAGCAGCCAAGTTGGGGTGGAGCTGTTTTTT.

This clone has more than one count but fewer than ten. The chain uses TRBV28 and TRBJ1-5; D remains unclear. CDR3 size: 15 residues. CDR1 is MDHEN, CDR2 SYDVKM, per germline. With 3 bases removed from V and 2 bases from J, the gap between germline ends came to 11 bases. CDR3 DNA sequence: TGTGCCAGCAGTTTGGCCGGGTTGGGCAATCAGCCCCAGCATTTT. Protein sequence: CASSLAGLGNQPQHF.

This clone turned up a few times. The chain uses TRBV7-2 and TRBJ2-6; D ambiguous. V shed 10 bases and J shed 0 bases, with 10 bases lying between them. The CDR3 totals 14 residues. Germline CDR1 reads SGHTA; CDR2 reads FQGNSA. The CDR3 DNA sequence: TGTGCCACCGCTAGAGACTCTGGGGCCAACGTCCTGACTTTC. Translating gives CATARDSGANVLTF.

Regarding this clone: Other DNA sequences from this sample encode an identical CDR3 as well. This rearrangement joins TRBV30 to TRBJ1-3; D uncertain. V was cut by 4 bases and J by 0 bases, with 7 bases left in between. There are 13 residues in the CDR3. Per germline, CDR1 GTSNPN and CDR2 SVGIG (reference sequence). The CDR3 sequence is CAWNSLSGNTIYF. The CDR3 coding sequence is TGTGCCTGGAATTCCCTCTCTGGAAACACCATATATTTT.